These T cell receptor beta chains were read from a single sample in a study of CD8 T cells in Susac syndrome. TCRdb re-called the immunoSEQ multiplex PCR reads with MiXCR, one entry per CDR3 protein. This sample has roughly 100,000 distinct CDR3 sequences, with approximately 94% found just once. Sequenced input: CD8+ T cells from PBMCs. These receptors all come from a human donor with Susac syndrome. Both conserved end residues are part of each CDR3. D genes are given only for firm matches. Size tells how often a clone was seen (once, few, many) or the class of an expanded clone, and some rows leave it out.

d_call	v_call	clone_size	j_call	cdr3_nt	cdr3_aa
TRBD2	TRBV20-1	-	TRBJ2-1	TGCAGTGCTCCCGGGACTAGCGCCTACAATGAGCAGTTCTTC	CSAPGTSAYNEQFF
-	TRBV4-1	-	TRBJ2-5	TGCGCCAGCAGCCAAGGTACAGGCGTCCAAGAGACCCAGTACTTC	CASSQGTGVQETQYF
-	TRBV12-3/TRBV12-4	-	TRBJ2-5	TGTGCCAGCAGTGCCACAGCCGCCCAAGAGACCCAGTACTTC	CASSATAAQETQYF
TRBD1	TRBV5-1	-	TRBJ1-1	TGCGCCAGCAGCTTGGGGGGGACAGCCTACGGTGAAGCTTTCTTT	CASSLGGTAYGEAFF
-	TRBV12-3/TRBV12-4	once	TRBJ1-2	TGTGCCAGCAGCCGAAAGACAGGACTAAACTATGGCTACACCTTC	CASSRKTGLNYGYTF
TRBD1	TRBV6-5	-	TRBJ2-7	TGTGCCAGCAGGCGGGACAGGGGCATCGACGAGCAGTACTTC	CASRRDRGIDEQYF
-	TRBV20-1	-	TRBJ2-5	TGCAGTGCTAGAGAAGGGGGGAGCTTAGAGACCCAGTACTTC	CSAREGGSLETQYF
-	TRBV6-6	-	TRBJ2-1	TGTGCCAGCCGGGTTTCCGAATCCGGTTACAATGAGCAGTTCTTC	CASRVSESGYNEQFF
TRBD2	TRBV20-1	-	TRBJ2-7	TGCAGTGCTAGTAGGCGGGGGATCTACGAGCAGTACTTC	CSASRRGIYEQYF
-	TRBV24-1	-	TRBJ1-1	TGTGCCACCAGTGATCGCGAGAGGGCCACTGAAGCTTTCTTT	CATSDRERATEAFF
-	TRBV14	-	TRBJ2-7	TGTGCCAGCAGCCGCGCACAGGGATCAGGCCTCTACGAGCAGTACTTC	CASSRAQGSGLYEQYF
-	TRBV3-1	-	TRBJ1-1	TGTGCCAGCAGCCAAGGTGAGAACACTGAAGCTTTCTTT	CASSQGENTEAFF
-	TRBV6-4	-	TRBJ1-2	TGTGCCAGCAGGCGGACCTGGGATGGCTACACCTTC	CASRRTWDGYTF
TRBD2	TRBV20-1	once	TRBJ2-7	TGCAGTGCTAGACCCGAGGGGGGCCTAGCGGGGGGTATCTACGAGCAGTACTTC	CSARPEGGLAGGIYEQYF
TRBD2	TRBV13	-	TRBJ2-1	TGTGCCAGCAGCCCTGGGGGCGCGGGGGGTTACAATGAGCAGTTCTTC	CASSPGGAGGYNEQFF
-	TRBV6-2/TRBV6-3	-	TRBJ1-2	TGTGCCAGCAGTTACTCGGCGACAGAAAACACCTTCTATTATGGCTACACCTTC	CASSYSATENTFYYGYTF
TRBD1	TRBV29-1	-	TRBJ2-1	TGCAGCGACCAGAGCCGGGACAGGGGTAATGAGCAGTTCTTC	CSDQSRDRGNEQFF
-	TRBV5-4	-	TRBJ2-1	TGTGCCAGCAGCTTGGGGACAGCCACCAACAATGAGCAGTTCTTC	CASSLGTATNNEQFF
TRBD2	TRBV9	-	TRBJ2-2	TGTGCCAGCAGCGTACCCAGCGGGGGACCTTACACCGGGGAGCTGTTTTTT	CASSVPSGGPYTGELFF
-	TRBV9	-	TRBJ2-1	TGTGCCAGCAGCGTAGCTCAGAGCTCCTACAATGAGCAGTTCTTC	CASSVAQSSYNEQFF
TRBD2	TRBV20-1	-	TRBJ2-1	TGCAGTGCTAGTACGGGCGGGGGGTCCTCGGCCAATGAGCAGTTCTTC	CSASTGGGSSANEQFF
-	TRBV20-1	-	TRBJ2-5	TGCAGTGCTAGAGACCGGGTCAGGGCTAGGGAGACCCAGTACTTC	CSARDRVRARETQYF
-	TRBV5-1	-	TRBJ2-3	TGCGCCAGCAGCGATACGGGCTCCCGCGGGGATACGCAGTATTTT	CASSDTGSRGDTQYF
-	TRBV27	-	TRBJ1-1	TGTGCCAGCAGTTTATATGGGACATCCTTGAACACTGAAGCTTTCTTT	CASSLYGTSLNTEAFF
TRBD1	TRBV27	-	TRBJ1-4	TGTGCCAGCAGTTTGGGACAGGGGAGTGAAAAACTGTTTTTT	CASSLGQGSEKLFF
TRBD1	TRBV6-5	-	TRBJ2-1	TGTGCCAGCAGGGACCGGCAGGGGGCCTACAATGAGCAGTTCTTC	CASRDRQGAYNEQFF
-	TRBV3-1	-	TRBJ2-4	TGTGCCAGCAGTCCCAACCGGGTTTCCAAAAACATTCAGTACTTC	CASSPNRVSKNIQYF
TRBD2	TRBV5-8	-	TRBJ2-7	TGTGCCAGCAGCTTTACCCGGGGAGGGTTCTACGAGCAGTACTTC	CASSFTRGGFYEQYF
TRBD2	TRBV7-3	-	TRBJ2-5	TGTGCCAGCAGCTTAACAACTAGCGGGGTCGAGACCCAGTACTTC	CASSLTTSGVETQYF
TRBD2	TRBV13	-	TRBJ2-3	TGTGCCAGCAGCTCCAATGGGGGGGGAAGCACAGATACGCAGTATTTT	CASSSNGGGSTDTQYF
-	TRBV12-3/TRBV12-4	-	TRBJ2-7	TGTGCCAGCAGGCCGAGCGAGCAGTACTTC	CASRPSEQYF
TRBD2	TRBV7-9	-	TRBJ2-1	TGTGCCAGCAGCCCCCCGGGAGGACCCATGGGGCAGTTCTTC	CASSPPGGPMGQFF
-	TRBV18	-	TRBJ1-2	TGTGCCAGCTCACCGGGGTGGGAAGGCTACACCTTC	CASSPGWEGYTF
-	TRBV6-6	-	TRBJ1-2	TGTGCCAGCAGTTACTCGCTACAGACTAACTATGGCTACACCTTC	CASSYSLQTNYGYTF
-	TRBV20-1	-	TRBJ1-1	TGCAGTGCTAAACAGTGGACTGAAGCTTTCTTT	CSAKQWTEAFF
-	TRBV6-6	-	TRBJ1-2	TGTGCCAGCAGTTACTCTAGTGGTCTGGGCTATGGCTACACCTTC	CASSYSSGLGYGYTF
-	TRBV20-1	-	TRBJ2-2	TGCAGTGCTGCGGGGCGCGCCGGGGAGCTGTTTTTT	CSAAGRAGELFF